This T cell receptor (beta chain) was identified in a study of blood T cell repertoires in COVID-19 (dated by TCRdb to 2019 to 2021). Describing the broader study: Collaborator samples came from the United States, Italy and Spain and covered acute and convalescent phases of COVID-19. Sample metadata almost always included a de-identified subject ID, COVID-19 status, age in years and sex. Where HLA class I and class II types were available, the types were taken from metadata supplied by the sample provider, not from assay-based typing. A freely available public database, intended as a resource for researchers studying the immune response to SARS-CoV-2, is where the repertoires were released. The dataset comprised deeply sampled blood TCRbeta repertoires from subjects exposed to, actively infected with, or recovered from COVID-19. The samples were drawn from two sources: the first 160 participants of the ongoing ImmuneRACE study, and some 1,300 subjects contributed by 6 global collaborators. The material from the prospective study consisted of cDNA or gDNA derived from T cells, B-cell-depleted T cells, or PBMCs. General findings and caveats noted by the study authors: The quantity of clinical and demographic metadata differed by source and by participant and was supplied without curation.

One collaborating source in Seattle enrolled patients during active infection and followed them longitudinally through the course of disease. The collaborating institutions used their own protocols to collect whole blood in K2EDTA tubes. Collaborator samples were shipped for TCRbeta analysis as frozen whole blood, isolated PBMCs, or DNA extracted from either sample type. The table lists this clone with a count of one. Its antigen target is currently unknown. Qualities for individual bases were not recorded, and no much larger clone is one base off. TCRbeta CDR3 regions were amplified from genomic DNA by means of the immunoSEQ Assay, a bias-controlled multiplex PCR. Turning to the authors' computational methods: Within the assay, amplification of reference gene primers was used to estimate how many nucleated cells each sample contained. Sequence reads were collapsed and filtered to measure the absolute abundance of every unique TCRbeta CDR3 rearrangement. For each sample, productive Simpson clonality was calculated by taking the square root of Simpson's diversity index across productive rearrangements. As stored in TCRdb, this immuneACCESS dataset retains in-frame rearrangements with V and J assigned. A fraction of the clones does not appear; measured against another copy, unresolved V genes explain less than half of the discrepancy, and the remainder lacks a known reason. V, J and clone size derive from that table, while D and trimming were established from the DNA sequence. In all, the sample holds approximately 400,000 clones, and approximately 90% of those were seen once. The ten largest clones add up to roughly 12% of the sample.

Sequencing was done on a sample of peripheral blood. This receptor was taken from a woman in her 50s with COVID-19, enrolled during active disease.

This receptor carries the CDR3 CASSLDTGGNSPLHF. Here is the DNA: TGCGCCAGCAGCTTGGATACAGGGGGGAATTCACCCCTCCACTTT. This receptor chain uses TRBV5-1 and TRBJ1-6; 8 central bases correspond to TRBD1. Reading from cysteine to phenylalanine, the CDR3 counts 15 amino acids. Left in the record is the CDR3 DNA by itself, 45 bases read in frame from the first base. V loses 0 bases at its end and J loses 7 bases; junction bases beyond the gene matches: 3. CDR1 and CDR2 were assigned from the germline V gene as SGHRS and YFSETQ.